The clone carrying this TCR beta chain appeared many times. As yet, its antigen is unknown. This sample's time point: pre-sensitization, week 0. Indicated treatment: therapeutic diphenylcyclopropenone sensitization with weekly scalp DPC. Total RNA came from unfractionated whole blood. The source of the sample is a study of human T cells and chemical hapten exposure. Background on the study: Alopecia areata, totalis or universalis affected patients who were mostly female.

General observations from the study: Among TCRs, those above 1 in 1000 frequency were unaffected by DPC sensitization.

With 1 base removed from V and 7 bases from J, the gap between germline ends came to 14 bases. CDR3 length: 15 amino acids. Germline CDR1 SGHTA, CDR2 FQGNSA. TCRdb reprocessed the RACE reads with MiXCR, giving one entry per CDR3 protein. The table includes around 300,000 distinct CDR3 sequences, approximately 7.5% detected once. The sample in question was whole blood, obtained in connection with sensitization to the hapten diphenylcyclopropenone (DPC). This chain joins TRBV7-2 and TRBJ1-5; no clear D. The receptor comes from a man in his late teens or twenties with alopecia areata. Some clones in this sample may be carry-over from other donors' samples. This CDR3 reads CASSLDSLAVQPQHF. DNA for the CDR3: TGTGCCAGCAGCTTAGACAGTCTGGCGGTACAGCCCCAGCATTTT.